Below are 6 T cell receptor beta chains sequenced from a single sample in a study of T cells in Graves' hyperthyroidism and ophthalmopathy. RNA transcripts provided the source from which TCR beta CDR3 regions were amplified. A set of HTBI primers served as the primers for a first-round RT-PCR of the TCR CDR3. In TCRdb, the multiplex PCR reads were re-called with MiXCR into one record per CDR3 protein. The sample contains fewer than 350,000 distinct CDR3 sequences, roughly 15% of which appear only once. Sequencing was performed on blood. The receptors were gathered from a woman in her 50s with Graves' hyperthyroidism that later progressed to Graves' ophthalmopathy.

This chain links TRBV2 with TRBJ2-1; 12 nucleotides line up with TRBD2. The CDR3 is made up of 15 amino acids. Germline CDR1 SNHLY, CDR2 FYNNEI. The V segment lost 7 bases and the J segment 4 bases; nucleotides outside the gene matches: 5. The CDR3 nucleotides read TGTGCCAGCACCCTACTAGCGGGAGGTTACAATGAGCAGTTCTTC. Translated, it gives CASTLLAGGYNEQFF. The complete variable domain, with remaining parts taken from reference TRBV2 and TRBJ2-1, reads EPEVTQTPSHQVTQMGQEVILRCVPISNHLYFYWYRQILGQKVEFLVSFYNNEISEKSEIFDDQFSVERPDGSNFTLKIRSTKLEDSAMYFCASTLLAGGYNEQFFGPGTRLTVL.

The chain carries TRBV7-3 and TRBJ2-7, with D possibly matching TRBD1 (6 bases). The CDR3 has 13 residues. V lost 5 bases to trimming and J lost 6 bases, with 14 bases between them. The germline CDR1 and CDR2 sequences are SGHTA and FQGTGA. CDR3: CASSPPGQPEQYF. The DNA of the CDR3 is TGTGCCAGCAGCCCCCCGGGACAACCCGAGCAGTACTTC.

This clonotype was found many times. The genes are TRBV7-2 and TRBJ2-7; no clear D. Deletions cut 1 base from V and 2 bases from J, with 12 bases between. Germline CDR1 is SGHTA and CDR2 is FQGNSA. The CDR3 runs 15 residues. The CDR3 DNA reads as TGTGCCAGCAGCTTAGATAGGAGTAATGCCTACGAGCAGTACTTC. Protein sequence: CASSLDRSNAYEQYF.

This clonotype was seen repeatedly, ten times or more. The chain carries TRBV7-3 and TRBJ2-2; unclear D gene. The CDR3 sequence is 16 residues long. V was trimmed by 5 bases and J by 4 bases, leaving 17 bases between them. Germline loops: CDR1 SGHTA, CDR2 FQGTGA. CDR3 bases: TGTGCCAGCAGCCTCTATGGACGGCTGCTCACCGGGGAGCTGTTTTTT. It encodes CASSLYGRLLTGELFF.

This clonotype was seen at least ten times. The rearrangement joins TRBV3-1 to TRBJ1-2; D perhaps matches TRBD1 (5 bases). The germline CDR1 and CDR2 sequences are LGHDT and YNNKEL (reference sequence). The CDR3 loop spans 13 amino acids. Deletions cut 4 bases from V and 4 bases from J, with 10 bases between. The CDR3 DNA sequence: TGTGCCAGCAGCCTAGGACAAGGCTATGGCTACACCTTC. It translates to CASSLGQGYGYTF.

At least ten counts were recorded for this clonotype. V gene TRBV18 combines with J gene TRBJ2-5; D is possibly TRBD1 (5 bases). The germline CDR1 and CDR2 sequences are KGHSH and LQKENI. Trimming removed 6 bases at V and 5 bases at J, with 13 bases between. This CDR3 region has 13 residues. The CDR3 nucleotides are TGTGCCAGCTCCGCGACAGTAGGGGAGACCCAGTACTTC. Translated: CASSATVGETQYF.